These T cell receptor beta chains were read from a single sample in a study of Graves' ophthalmopathy and Graves' hyperthyroidism. TCRdb processed the multiplex PCR reads anew with MiXCR; each CDR3 protein has one entry. There are hundreds of thousands of distinct CDR3 sequences in the sample; about two fifths occur only once, and roughly 3.5% lies in the top ten. The sequenced sample consisted of peripheral blood. These receptors came from an adult man with Graves' ophthalmopathy. The CDR3 runs from the conserved cysteine through the conserved F or W. D genes are given only for firm matches. Only part of the rows carry a size: once, few, many, or a class if the clone is expanded.

CDR3 protein,CDR3 DNA,D gene,V gene,CDR3 length,J gene,clone size
CAISEQGEGTDTQYF,TGTGCCATCAGTGAACAGGGGGAAGGCACAGATACGCAGTATTTT,TRBD1,TRBV10-3,15,TRBJ2-3,-
CATSEGLAGGQETQYF,TGTGCCACCAGTGAGGGCCTAGCGGGGGGTCAAGAGACCCAGTACTTC,TRBD2,TRBV24-1,16,TRBJ2-5,many
CASRSQFNEQYF,TGTGCCAGCAGATCACAGTTCAACGAGCAGTACTTC,-,TRBV7-2,12,TRBJ2-7,-
CASRDPRDQETQYF,TGTGCCAGCAGGGACCCTCGGGACCAAGAGACCCAGTACTTC,-,TRBV2,14,TRBJ2-5,many
CASQEWSGSPLHF,TGTGCCAGCCAAGAATGGTCGGGATCACCCCTCCACTTT,-,TRBV25-1,13,TRBJ1-6,-
CASETGRNTEAFF,TGTGCCAGCGAAACCGGGCGGAACACTGAAGCTTTCTTT,-,TRBV2,13,TRBJ1-1,once
CSVEDTGEPIDTQYF,TGCAGCGTTGAAGATACGGGTGAACCCATAGATACGCAGTATTTT,-,TRBV29-1,15,TRBJ2-3,-
CASSLDMPRRETQYF,TGTGCCAGCAGCTTAGACATGCCTAGGAGAGAGACCCAGTACTTC,-,TRBV7-2,15,TRBJ2-5,many
CASSPQSYQETQYF,TGCGCCAGCAGCCCCCAGAGTTACCAAGAGACCCAGTACTTC,-,TRBV5-1,14,TRBJ2-5,-
CASSVGFGPGTDTQYF,TGTGCCAGCAGCGTAGGGTTCGGGCCTGGCACAGATACGCAGTATTTT,-,TRBV9,16,TRBJ2-3,few
CASSPPVSYEQYF,TGTGCCAGCTCACCACCGGTCTCCTACGAGCAGTACTTC,-,TRBV9,13,TRBJ2-7,-
CASSSSKADTQYF,TGTGCCAGCAGCTCGAGTAAGGCCGATACGCAGTATTTT,-,TRBV7-9,13,TRBJ2-3,-
CASSQDEGVPNSPLHF,TGTGCCAGCAGCCAAGATGAGGGGGTTCCCAATTCACCCCTCCACTTT,-,TRBV9,16,TRBJ1-6,-
CSALRARGEKLFF,TGCAGTGCCTTACGGGCCAGGGGTGAAAAACTGTTTTTT,-,TRBV20-1,13,TRBJ1-4,few
CSARVGTAEAFF,TGCAGTGCTAGGGTCGGGACTGCTGAAGCTTTCTTT,-,TRBV20-1,12,TRBJ1-1,many
CASSVGWGAPNYGYTF,TGTGCCAGCAGCGTCGGTTGGGGGGCCCCTAACTATGGCTACACCTTC,-,TRBV7-3,16,TRBJ1-2,-
CASTPSGQGSYEQYF,TGTGCCAGTACCCCATCGGGACAGGGTTCCTACGAGCAGTACTTC,TRBD1,TRBV19,15,TRBJ2-7,many
CASSVPRTDQETQYF,TGTGCCAGCAGCGTTCCCAGGACTGACCAAGAGACCCAGTACTTC,-,TRBV9,15,TRBJ2-5,few
CASSSPGQLNEKLFF,TGTGCCAGCAGCTCTCCGGGACAGCTTAATGAAAAACTGTTTTTT,TRBD1,TRBV11-1,15,TRBJ1-4,-
CASTPPPSRDTGELFF,TGTGCCAGCACCCCTCCCCCGTCGCGGGACACCGGGGAGCTGTTTTTT,-,TRBV7-8,16,TRBJ2-2,-
CAYRPGTEQYF,TGTGCCTACCGTCCAGGCACAGAGCAGTACTTC,-,TRBV15,11,TRBJ2-7,-
CASSYTWTGEYFQARELFF,TGTGCCAGCAGTTACACCTGGACAGGGGAATACTTCCAGGCTCGGGAGCTGTTTTTT,TRBD1,TRBV11-2,19,TRBJ2-2,-
CASSRDRGMAYF,TGTGCCAGCAGTCGGGACAGGGGGATGGCGTACTTC,TRBD1,TRBV10-3,12,TRBJ2-7,-
CASSYRDGNTEAFF,TGTGCCAGCAGCTACCGGGACGGGAACACTGAAGCTTTCTTT,-,TRBV7-9,14,TRBJ1-1,many
CSARDLAGLYEQYF,TGCAGTGCTAGAGACCTAGCGGGTCTCTACGAGCAGTACTTC,TRBD2,TRBV20-1,14,TRBJ2-7,-
CASSLGTEYQPQHF,TGTGCCAGCAGCTTAGGGACAGAGTATCAGCCCCAGCATTTT,-,TRBV7-8,14,TRBJ1-5,many
CTTTTGYFSAEAFF,TGCACCACCACGACAGGGTACTTTTCGGCTGAAGCTTTCTTT,TRBD1,TRBV29-1,14,TRBJ1-1,-
CASSLDSPNQPQHF,TGTGCCAGCAGCTTGGACAGTCCCAATCAGCCCCAGCATTTT,-,TRBV7-6,14,TRBJ1-5,-
CASSSEGGSSYEQYF,TGTGCCAGCAGCTCCGAGGGGGGATCCTCCTACGAGCAGTACTTC,-,TRBV7-9,15,TRBJ2-7,-
CASAGTYTYEQYF,TGTGCCAGCGCCGGGACGTATACCTACGAGCAGTACTTC,-,TRBV25-1,13,TRBJ2-7,-
CASSAAGQGPGELFF,TGTGCCAGCAGCGCAGCAGGACAGGGACCCGGGGAGCTGTTTTTT,TRBD1,TRBV9,15,TRBJ2-2,-
CASRVLRGHDGYTF,TGTGCCAGCAGGGTACTCAGGGGGCACGATGGCTACACCTTC,TRBD1,TRBV11-3,14,TRBJ1-2,-
CASSRSWTPLSNQPQHF,TGTGCCAGTAGTCGATCTTGGACACCGCTTTCAAATCAGCCCCAGCATTTT,-,TRBV19,17,TRBJ1-5,many
CSYEGYGYTF,TGCAGCTACGAGGGCTATGGCTACACCTTC,-,TRBV29-1,10,TRBJ1-2,-
CASSQDKGSYEQYF,TGCGCCAGCAGCCAAGATAAGGGCTCCTACGAGCAGTACTTC,-,TRBV4-3,14,TRBJ2-7,-
CASSPGTSAAEGYTF,TGTGCCAGCAGTCCCGGGACATCGGCGGCTGAAGGCTACACCTTC,-,TRBV27,15,TRBJ1-2,few
CASAARAATNYGYTF,TGTGCCAGCGCCGCCAGGGCAGCAACTAACTATGGCTACACCTTC,-,TRBV2,15,TRBJ1-2,once
CASSSDGENEKLFF,TGTGCCAGCAGCTCCGACGGGGAGAATGAAAAACTGTTTTTT,-,TRBV7-2,14,TRBJ1-4,many
CASSLDGRQYF,TGTGCCAGCAGCTTAGATGGTAGACAGTACTTC,-,TRBV7-9,11,TRBJ2-7,many
CASSYSRDSSSGYTF,TGTGCCAGCAGTTACAGCCGGGACAGCTCTTCCGGCTACACCTTC,TRBD1,TRBV6-5,15,TRBJ1-2,few
CATSSVSYGYTF,TGTGCCACCAGCAGCGTGTCCTATGGCTACACCTTC,-,TRBV15,12,TRBJ1-2,-
CASSYVRTGGELFF,TGTGCCAGCAGTTACGTCAGGACGGGCGGGGAGCTGTTTTTT,-,TRBV6-5,14,TRBJ2-2,few
CASSPAVGYEQYF,TGTGCCAGCAGTCCCGCCGTGGGCTACGAGCAGTACTTC,-,TRBV2,13,TRBJ2-7,-
CATSDLEGREDTDTQYF,TGTGCCACCAGTGATCTGGAGGGGCGGGAGGACACAGATACGCAGTATTTT,TRBD2,TRBV24-1,17,TRBJ2-3,few
CASTSGAGPKILNYGYTF,TGTGCCAGTACCTCAGGGGCGGGGCCCAAGATCCTAAACTATGGCTACACCTTC,-,TRBV29-1,18,TRBJ1-2,-
CASSVEGQATGYTGELFF,TGTGCCAGCAGCGTGGAGGGACAGGCCACCGGATACACCGGGGAGCTGTTTTTT,TRBD1,TRBV7-3,18,TRBJ2-2,few
CASRTGQGRTEAFF,TGTGCCAGCAGAACGGGACAGGGCCGCACTGAAGCTTTCTTT,TRBD1,TRBV12-3/TRBV12-4,14,TRBJ1-1,-
CASHRTGMNTEAFF,TGTGCCAGCCATCGGACAGGGATGAACACTGAAGCTTTCTTT,TRBD1,TRBV11-2,14,TRBJ1-1,-
CATSRPQGVETQYF,TGTGCCACCAGCAGACCCCAGGGAGTGGAGACCCAGTACTTC,-,TRBV15,14,TRBJ2-5,once
CAIMDIMNTEAFF,TGTGCCATTATGGACATCATGAACACTGAAGCTTTCTTT,-,TRBV10-3,13,TRBJ1-1,-
CASSLAGHSGETQHF,TGTGCCAGCAGCTTAGCAGGACACAGCGGAGAGACCCAGCATTTT,-,TRBV7-9,15,TRBJ1-5,-
CACSLRGSSYEQYF,TGTGCCTGCAGCTTACGGGGCAGCTCCTACGAGCAGTACTTC,-,TRBV5-6,14,TRBJ2-7,-
CASSSGTGTLGAFF,TGTGCCAGCAGCTCCGGGACAGGGACCCTTGGGGCTTTCTTT,TRBD1,TRBV7-9,14,TRBJ1-1,many
CASSMRAGTAYEQYF,TGTGCCAGCAGCATGAGGGCCGGGACAGCCTACGAGCAGTACTTC,TRBD1,TRBV6-1,15,TRBJ2-7,many
CSARLAVGGEQYF,TGCAGTGCTAGACTAGCCGTGGGAGGCGAGCAGTACTTC,-,TRBV20-1,13,TRBJ2-7,-
CASSSTIWTGKHSEQYF,TGTGCCAGCAGCAGCACAATTTGGACAGGGAAACACTCCGAGCAGTACTTC,TRBD1,TRBV4-2,17,TRBJ2-7,few
CASSTRATQETQYF,TGTGCCAGCAGTACGCGGGCAACCCAAGAGACCCAGTACTTC,-,TRBV19,14,TRBJ2-5,-
CASSEGSGGPQYF,TGTGCCAGCAGCGAGGGTAGCGGGGGACCGCAGTACTTC,TRBD2,TRBV9,13,TRBJ2-7,-
CASSPDGQTF,TGTGCCAGCAGCCCGGACGGACAGACCTTC,-,TRBV7-9,10,TRBJ1-2,many